Described below is a single T cell receptor (beta chain) sequence and its context. This entry is derived from a study of blood T cell repertoires in COVID-19. The germline V gene encodes CDR1 SEHNR and CDR2 FQNEAQ (reference sequence). V lost 0 bases to trimming and J lost 6 bases, with 8 bases between them. This CDR3 has 14 amino acids. Methods used by the authors: Using reference gene primer amplification, nucleated cell counts were estimated. Using immunoSEQ multiplex PCR, the repertoire was profiled, and TCRdb retains in-frame clones only, with some absent. The DNA was the basis for D and trimming; V, J and clone size are from that table. The sample carries 99,000 or so clones, more than 80% recorded once.

Sequencing input: peripheral blood. J is TRBJ1-4 and V is TRBV7-9; D unresolved. This clonotype originated in a woman in her seventies with acute or convalescent COVID-19. The CDR3 loop is CASSLAAGDEKLFF. Written as DNA, the CDR3 is TGTGCCAGCAGCTTAGCGGCGGGCGATGAAAAACTGTTTTTT. The full variable domain, completed using reference TRBV7-9 and TRBJ1-4, is DTGVSQNPRHKITKRGQNVTFRCDPISEHNRLYWYRQTLGQGPEFLTYFQNEAQLEKSRLLSDRFSAERPKGSFSTLEIQRTEQGDSAMYLCASSLAAGDEKLFFGSGTQLSVL.